The rows below give T cell receptor beta chains drawn from one sample of a study of vaccination and CD4 T cells after COVID-19. For these receptors, no antigen is known. One entry per CDR3 protein, called by TCRdb with MiXCR from the PCR reads. The sample has approximately 3,100 distinct CDR3 sequences, approximately 49% seen once. The sequenced sample was CD4+ T cells from blood, cultured in vitro. Receptors were obtained from a human donor who had recovered from COVID-19. CDR3s include the opening cysteine and the closing phenylalanine or tryptophan. D genes are given only for firm matches. The listing skips clone size in some rows; elsewhere it reads once, few, many or a size class.

TRBV28	NA	NA	TRBJ2-7	CASSYGTARRTYEQYF	TGTGCCAGCAGTTACGGAACGGCTAGGCGAACATACGAGCAGTACTTC
TRBV15	TRBD1	large	TRBJ2-5	CATSRRGAGQGQETQYF	TGTGCCACCAGCAGGAGGGGGGCGGGACAGGGGCAAGAGACCCAGTACTTC
TRBV28	TRBD1	NA	TRBJ1-1	CASSGTVNTEAFF	TGTGCCAGCAGCGGGACAGTGAACACTGAAGCTTTCTTT
TRBV27	TRBD2	few	TRBJ2-3	CASRLYPGLKGMGTDTQYF	TGTGCCAGCAGACTTTATCCGGGACTAAAAGGGATGGGCACAGATACGCAGTATTTT
TRBV27	TRBD1	NA	TRBJ1-2	CASSPGTGGGYTF	TGTGCCAGCAGTCCTGGGACAGGTGGTGGCTACACCTTC
TRBV6-5	NA	NA	TRBJ2-1	CASSFGGYNEQFF	TGTGCCAGCAGTTTTGGCGGCTACAATGAGCAGTTCTTC
TRBV5-4	NA	NA	TRBJ2-3	CASSSTQDTQYF	TGTGCCAGCAGCAGTACTCAAGATACGCAGTATTTT
TRBV7-9	NA	few	TRBJ1-1	CASRSTSNTEAFF	TGTGCCAGCAGGTCGACCTCGAACACTGAAGCTTTCTTT
TRBV11-2	NA	NA	TRBJ2-7	CASSLDETRQYF	TGTGCCAGCAGCTTAGATGAGACCCGGCAGTACTTC
TRBV7-9	NA	few	TRBJ1-5	CASGKTGMGQPQHF	TGTGCCAGCGGGAAGACAGGTATGGGTCAGCCCCAGCATTTT
TRBV6-1	TRBD1	few	TRBJ2-1	CASSLTGTGGYNEQFF	TGTGCCAGCAGCCTAACCGGGACAGGGGGCTACAATGAGCAGTTCTTC
TRBV19	NA	NA	TRBJ2-3	CASSMSGTDTQYF	TGTGCCAGTAGTATGAGCGGGACAGATACGCAGTATTTT
TRBV9	TRBD1	medium-sized	TRBJ2-6	CASSALQGAVSGANVLTF	TGTGCCAGCAGCGCACTACAGGGGGCCGTCTCTGGGGCCAACGTCCTGACTTTC
TRBV7-2	NA	NA	TRBJ2-7	CASSLAGLFDEQYF	TGTGCCAGCAGCTTAGCGGGGCTATTCGACGAGCAGTACTTC
TRBV28	NA	NA	TRBJ2-1	CASSLGEAVEQFF	TGTGCCAGCAGTTTGGGAGAGGCGGTAGAGCAGTTCTTC
TRBV16	NA	NA	TRBJ1-2	CASSPLRGNYGYTF	TGTGCCAGCAGCCCGCTCCGGGGGAACTATGGCTACACCTTC
TRBV20-1	NA	NA	TRBJ1-2	CSASQGLKGYTF	TGCAGTGCTAGTCAGGGGCTAAAAGGCTACACCTTC
TRBV4-3	NA	NA	TRBJ2-7	CASSQETGRRYEQYF	TGCGCCAGCAGCCAAGAGACAGGGAGGAGGTACGAGCAGTACTTC
TRBV20-1	NA	few	TRBJ2-5	CSAETVVETQYF	TGCAGTGCCGAGACGGTGGTGGAGACCCAGTACTTC
TRBV10-1	TRBD2	NA	TRBJ2-3	CASSVEVAGESTDTQYF	TGCGCCAGCAGTGTGGAGGTAGCGGGGGAGAGCACAGATACGCAGTATTTT
TRBV7-2	TRBD2	NA	TRBJ2-3	CASSPFSGTNTDTQYF	TGTGCCAGCAGCCCCTTCTCCGGGACTAACACAGATACGCAGTATTTT
TRBV11-2	TRBD2	NA	TRBJ2-7	CASTPGGSSYEQYF	TGTGCCAGCACCCCGGGGGGAAGCTCCTACGAGCAGTACTTC
TRBV3-1	NA	NA	TRBJ1-1	CASSSLGTEGFF	TGTGCCAGCAGCAGTCTCGGAACAGAAGGTTTCTTT
TRBV4-1	NA	few	TRBJ1-6	CASQGGLFSPLHF	TGCGCCAGCCAGGGTGGCCTCTTCTCACCCCTCCACTTT
TRBV12-3/TRBV12-4	NA	NA	TRBJ2-5	CTSSFLGPQETQYF	TGTACCAGCAGTTTCTTGGGCCCCCAAGAGACCCAGTACTTC
TRBV12-3/TRBV12-4	NA	NA	TRBJ2-7	CASSLGSKSEQYF	TGTGCCAGCAGTTTGGGTAGCAAGAGCGAGCAGTACTTC
TRBV27	TRBD1	NA	TRBJ2-7	CASRQGWGEQYF	TGTGCCAGCAGACAGGGGTGGGGCGAGCAGTACTTC
TRBV3-1	NA	few	TRBJ2-5	CASSHLGYQETQYF	TGTGCCAGCAGCCACCTTGGTTACCAAGAGACCCAGTACTTC
TRBV20-1	NA	NA	TRBJ1-1	CSARDWRGIGTEAFF	TGCAGTGCTAGAGATTGGAGGGGAATAGGGACTGAAGCTTTCTTT
TRBV5-1	TRBD2	few	TRBJ2-3	CASSLSGSRTDTQYF	TGCGCCAGCAGCCTTAGCGGGAGTAGGACAGATACGCAGTATTTT
TRBV20-1	NA	few	TRBJ1-2	CSAREGGVGYTF	TGCAGTGCTAGAGAAGGGGGGGTGGGCTACACCTTC
TRBV30	NA	NA	TRBJ2-4	CAWSVGTVNIQYF	TGTGCCTGGAGTGTGGGGACGGTGAACATTCAGTACTTC
TRBV20-1	NA	NA	TRBJ1-6	CSAPISGRNSPLHF	TGCAGTGCTCCCATATCAGGGAGGAATTCACCCCTCCACTTT
TRBV12-5	TRBD1	NA	TRBJ1-1	CASGLLGQGKAFF	TGTGCTAGTGGTTTACTCGGACAGGGAAAAGCTTTCTTT
TRBV12-3/TRBV12-4	TRBD1	NA	TRBJ1-1	CASSLVGQSNTEAFF	TGTGCCAGCAGTTTGGTGGGACAGAGTAACACTGAAGCTTTCTTT
TRBV19	NA	NA	TRBJ2-5	CASIKSVQETQYF	TGTGCCAGTATTAAGAGCGTACAAGAGACCCAGTACTTC
TRBV21-1	NA	few	TRBJ1-5	CASSKVRRFKRLGGNQPQHF	TGTGCCAGCAGCAAAGTTCGGAGGTTTAAAAGGCTTGGTGGCAATCAGCCCCAGCATTTT
TRBV5-3	NA	NA	TRBJ2-1	CARSLSSSYNEQFF	TGTGCCAGAAGCTTGTCAAGCTCCTACAATGAGCAGTTCTTC